This is a list of T cell receptor beta chains from one sample in a study of OX40 agonist ivuxolimab in advanced cancers. Profiled with immunoSEQ multiplex PCR; TCRdb holds only in-frame clones, not every one. The data contain 35,000 to 45,000 clones, 89% of them seen just once; the ten biggest clones take up about 17%. The material was CD4+ or CD8+ T cells sorted from blood, obtained in a trial of the OX40 agonist ivuxolimab. The origin of the receptors is an adult with an advanced solid tumor such as melanoma, head and neck, liver or kidney cancer. The CDR3 runs from the conserved cysteine through the conserved F or W. Clone size is not always given. Where it is, it says once, few, many or a class for expanded clones.

size,V,length,CDR3
-,TRBV19,14,CASSDIQRGTEAFF
-,TRBV25-1,17,CASSELGRTSSYNEQFF
-,TRBV7-2,15,CASSQTSGGRNEQFF
-,TRBV6-5,13,CASGVEAYSPLHF
-,TRBV19,15,CASREDRGRDEKLFF
-,TRBV4-1,14,CASSQDRGFYEQYF
-,TRBV6-1,15,CASSEDWSSYNEQFF
-,TRBV15,15,CATSPGGEGPYEQYF
-,TRBV7-2,16,CASSLGLLLSSDEQFF
-,TRBV6-1,15,CASSDGAGGGYGYTF
-,TRBV7-9,16,CASNEPGDRARQTQYF
-,TRBV21-1,14,CASSKRTGGDEQFF
-,TRBV27,12,CASRDPSYEQYF
-,TRBV7-2,15,CASSLVGGPYNEQFF
-,TRBV27,13,CASSFDYYNEQFF
-,TRBV4-1,15,CASSQPSGRWETQYF
-,TRBV5-1,14,CASSSGGVSYEQYF
-,TRBV2,18,CASSDLVDTLISNQPQHF
-,TRBV27,14,CASSFWQGAETQYF
medium-sized,TRBV29-1,17,CSVVGDEGTRWENEQFF
-,TRBV5-4,16,CASSSRDRDLAYGYTF
-,TRBV5-1,13,CASRDSSGNTIYF
-,TRBV7-3,14,CAAKFGDSRSEAFF
-,TRBV6-1,17,CASSEAPSGGNADTQYF
-,TRBV6-6,16,CASSYYGKGNTDTQYF
-,TRBV6-5,14,CASSPQSVIQPQHF